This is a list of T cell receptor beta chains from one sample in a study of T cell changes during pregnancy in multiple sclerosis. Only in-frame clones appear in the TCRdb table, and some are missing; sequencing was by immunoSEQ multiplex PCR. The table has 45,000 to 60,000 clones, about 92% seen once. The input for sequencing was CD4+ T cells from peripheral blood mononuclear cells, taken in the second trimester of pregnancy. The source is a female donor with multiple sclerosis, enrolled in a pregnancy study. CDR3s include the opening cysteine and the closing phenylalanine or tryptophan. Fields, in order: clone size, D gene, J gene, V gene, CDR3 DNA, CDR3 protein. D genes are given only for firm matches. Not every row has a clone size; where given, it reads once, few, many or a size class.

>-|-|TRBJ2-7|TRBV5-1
TGCGCCAGCAGCCCCTTCGGACTGACCTACGAGCAGTACTTC
CASSPFGLTYEQYF
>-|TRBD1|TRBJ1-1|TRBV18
TGTGCCAGCTCACCATCCACAGGGGATCGTGGCACTGAAGCTTTCTTT
CASSPSTGDRGTEAFF
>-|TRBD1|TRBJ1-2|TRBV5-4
TGTGCCAGCAGCATGACAGGGTTCGAGTATGGCTACACCTTC
CASSMTGFEYGYTF
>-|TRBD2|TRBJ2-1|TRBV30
TGTGCCTGGAGTGCGGGACTAGCCAACAATGAGCAGTTCTTC
CAWSAGLANNEQFF
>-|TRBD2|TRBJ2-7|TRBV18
TGTGCCAGCTCAAAAACTAGCGGGAGTTCCTACGAGCAGTACTTC
CASSKTSGSSYEQYF
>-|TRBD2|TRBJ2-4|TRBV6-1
TGTGCCAGCAGGGTGGGGGGGGTTGGAAACATTCAGTACTTC
CASRVGGVGNIQYF
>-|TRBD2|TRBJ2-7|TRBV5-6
TGTGCCAGCAGCAGGACTAGGTCCTACGAGCAGTACTTC
CASSRTRSYEQYF
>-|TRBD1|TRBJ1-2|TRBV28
TGTGCCAGCAGTATGGGGACAGCCTATAACTATGGCTACACCTTC
CASSMGTAYNYGYTF
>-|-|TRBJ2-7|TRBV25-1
TGTGCCAGCAGTGATTCGGGGGCCTACGAGCAGTACTTC
CASSDSGAYEQYF
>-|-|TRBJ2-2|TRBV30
TGTGCCTGGAGTGTAGGGGGAAACACCGGGGAGCTGTTTTTT
CAWSVGGNTGELFF
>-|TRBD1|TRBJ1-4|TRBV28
TGTGCCAGCAGCCGGACAGGGGGGAATGAAAAACTGTTTTTT
CASSRTGGNEKLFF
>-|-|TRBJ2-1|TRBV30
TGTGCCTGGAGTAAGCTACCGTCCTACAATGAGCAGTTCTTC
CAWSKLPSYNEQFF
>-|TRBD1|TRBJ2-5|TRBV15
TGTGCCACCAGCCGGCCGGGACAGGGTCGGGGGGAGACCCAGTACTTC
CATSRPGQGRGETQYF
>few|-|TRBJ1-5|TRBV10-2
TGCGCCAGCAGTGACGGGGTGAAGGGCAATCAGCCCCAGCATTTT
CASSDGVKGNQPQHF
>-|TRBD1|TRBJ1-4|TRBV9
TGTGCCAGCAGCGCGGGACAGGCGAATGAAAAACTGTTTTTT
CASSAGQANEKLFF
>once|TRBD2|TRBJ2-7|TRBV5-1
TGCGCCAGCAGCTCATCCTCTAGGGCTAGCGGGGGACAGTCGTACGAGCAGTACTTC
CASSSSSRASGGQSYEQYF
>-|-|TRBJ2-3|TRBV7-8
TGTGCCAGCAGCTATGGGGGGGCTAGCACAGATACGCAGTATTTT
CASSYGGASTDTQYF
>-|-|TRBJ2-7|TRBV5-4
TGTGCCAGCAGCTTGGACTATAGAGGGGAGCAGTACTTC
CASSLDYRGEQYF
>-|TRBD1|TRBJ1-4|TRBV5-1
TGCGCCAGCAGCTTGGCGACAGGGGTCGAGAAACTGTTTTTT
CASSLATGVEKLFF
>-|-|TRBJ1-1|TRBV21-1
TGTGCCAGCAGCCGCCCCGGGACAGGGAACACTGAAGCTTTCTTT
CASSRPGTGNTEAFF
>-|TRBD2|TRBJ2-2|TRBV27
TGTGCCAGCAGTGTACTAGCGGCGGCCACCGGGGAGCTGTTTTTT
CASSVLAAATGELFF
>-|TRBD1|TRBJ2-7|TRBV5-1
TGCGCCAGCAGACGACAGGGGGCAAACGAGCAGTACTTC
CASRRQGANEQYF
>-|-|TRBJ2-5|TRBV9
TGTGCCAGCAGCGCGTCGCCGGGACAAGGCGCGGAGACCCAGTACTTC
CASSASPGQGAETQYF
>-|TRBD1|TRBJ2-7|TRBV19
TGTGCCAGTAGTATGGAGGACAGGGGGCTTTACGAGCAGTACTTC
CASSMEDRGLYEQYF
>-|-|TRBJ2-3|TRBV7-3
TGTGCCAGCGGATTCGGGGATACGCAGTATTTT
CASGFGDTQYF
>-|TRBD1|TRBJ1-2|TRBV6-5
TGTGCCACCAGGACTGGACAGGCCGCTAACTATGGCTACACCTTC
CATRTGQAANYGYTF
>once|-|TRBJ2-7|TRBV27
TGTGCCAGCAGTTCTCACCCCTATAGAGAGTATTACGAGCAGTACTTC
CASSSHPYREYYEQYF
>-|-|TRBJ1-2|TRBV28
TGTGCCAGCAGAGGGGCGGTGCCATATGGCTACACCTTC
CASRGAVPYGYTF
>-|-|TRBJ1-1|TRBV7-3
TGTGCCAGCAGCTTAACGGGAGTGGGAATGCAGACGAACACTGAAGCTTTCTTT
CASSLTGVGMQTNTEAFF
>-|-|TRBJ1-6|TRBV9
TGTGCCAGCAGCGGGCAGGTCGGGGCACCCCTCCACTTT
CASSGQVGAPLHF
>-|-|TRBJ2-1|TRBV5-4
TGTGCCAGCAGCTTGGCTGGGCGCGGGCCAGCCTACAATGAGCAGTTCTTC
CASSLAGRGPAYNEQFF
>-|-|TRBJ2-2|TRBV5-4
TGTGCCAGCAGCCGATTCGGGGGGCTGGTCACCGGGGAGCTGTTTTTT
CASSRFGGLVTGELFF
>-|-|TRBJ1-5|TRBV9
TGTGCCAGCAGCGTAGACCCAGGGGCTAGGCCCCAGCATTTT
CASSVDPGARPQHF
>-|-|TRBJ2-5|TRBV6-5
TGTGCCAGCAGGTCGTTTATACAGGGGGGGGAGACCCAGTACTTC
CASRSFIQGGETQYF
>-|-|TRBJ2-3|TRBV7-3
TGTGCCAGCAGCTTATCAGGGCCTGGTTCCACAGATACGCAGTATTTT
CASSLSGPGSTDTQYF
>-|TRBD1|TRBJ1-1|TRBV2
TGTGCCAGCTCAGGGGGTATCACTGAAGCTTTCTTT
CASSGGITEAFF
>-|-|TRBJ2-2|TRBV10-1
TGCGCCAGCGGGCAGGACAGAAACACCGGGGAGCTGTTTTTT
CASGQDRNTGELFF
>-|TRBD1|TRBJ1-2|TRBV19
TGTGCCAGTAGTACCGCCCGGACAGGGGGCAACTATGGCTACACCTTC
CASSTARTGGNYGYTF
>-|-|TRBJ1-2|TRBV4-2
TGTGCCAGCGCCCCACCCGGGGGAGTCTATGGCTACACCTTC
CASAPPGGVYGYTF
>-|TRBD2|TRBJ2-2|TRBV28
TGTGCCAGCAGTAGCGGGACTAGCGGTTACACCGGGGAGCTGTTTTTT
CASSSGTSGYTGELFF
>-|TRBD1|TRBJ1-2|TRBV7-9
TGTGCCAGCAGCCCAGACAGGGTCGACTATGGCTACACCTTC
CASSPDRVDYGYTF
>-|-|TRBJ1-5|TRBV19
TGTGCCAGCTCGGGGAGCAATCAGCCCCAGCATTTT
CASSGSNQPQHF
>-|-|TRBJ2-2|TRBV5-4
TGTGCCAGCAGCTTGAAAGGGAGGAACACCGGGGAGCTGTTTTTT
CASSLKGRNTGELFF
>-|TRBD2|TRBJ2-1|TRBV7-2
TGTGCCAGCAGCTGGGTGAGGAGCGGGGGAAATGAGCAGTTCTTC
CASSWVRSGGNEQFF
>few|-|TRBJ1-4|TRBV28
TGTGCCAGCAGTTTGGGGACACTGAACTCCGGGCCTGAAAAACTGTTTTTT
CASSLGTLNSGPEKLFF
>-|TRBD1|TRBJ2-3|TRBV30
TGTGCTATATTGGGGGACAGGGGATTCCCAGATACGCAGTATTTT
CAILGDRGFPDTQYF
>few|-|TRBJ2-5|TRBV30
TGTGCCTGGGGTTGGAGGGAGACCCAGTACTTC
CAWGWRETQYF
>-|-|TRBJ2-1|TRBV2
TGTGCCAGCAGTGTAATAGCGGCTAACTACAATGAGCAGTTCTTC
CASSVIAANYNEQFF
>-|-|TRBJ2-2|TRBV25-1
TGTGCCAGCAGTGAGCCGGGAGCCCACACCGGGGAGCTGTTTTTT
CASSEPGAHTGELFF
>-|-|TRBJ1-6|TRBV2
TGTGCCAGCAGTGAAGAGGGGAAAAGCTCACCCCTCCACTTT
CASSEEGKSSPLHF
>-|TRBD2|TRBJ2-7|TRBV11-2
TGTGCCAGCAGCTACATAGCGGGAGCGGCCTACGAGCAGTACTTC
CASSYIAGAAYEQYF
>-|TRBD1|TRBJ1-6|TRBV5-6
TGTGCCAGCAGCGCAGGGGGCGTAGGTAATTCACCCCTCCACTTT
CASSAGGVGNSPLHF
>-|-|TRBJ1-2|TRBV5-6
TGTGCCAGCAGCTTGGGACAGTCAGGTGGCTACACCTTC
CASSLGQSGGYTF
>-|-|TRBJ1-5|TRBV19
TGTGCCAGTAGTATAGATCGAGATCAGCCCCAGCATTTT
CASSIDRDQPQHF